This T cell receptor (beta chain) stems from a study of control samples from healthy donors and cancer patients. The length of the CDR3 is 15 residues. CDR1 and CDR2 (germline): SGHAT, FQNNGV. With 3 bases clipped from V and 3 bases from J, the junction kept 7 bases outside the gene matches. This clone was found a few times. The assay was immunoSEQ multiplex PCR, and TCRdb's table has in-frame clones only and misses some. Seen here are about 150,000 clones, approximately 91% observed once, and the top ten hold about 2%. Sequencing was done on a sample of blood. The receptor comes from a woman aged 40 to 50 in good health. V usage is TRBV11-2 and J usage is TRBJ1-1; TRBD1 matches at 7 bases. CDR3 nucleotide sequence: TGTGCCAGCAGCTTCCCACAGGGGTATGACACTGAAGCTTTCTTT. This gives the protein CASSFPQGYDTEAFF. The full variable domain, its missing parts supplied by reference TRBV11-2 and TRBJ1-1, is EAGVAQSPRYKIIEKRQSVAFWCNPISGHATLYWYQQILGQGPKLLIQFQNNGVVDDSQLPKDRFSAERLKGVDSTLKIQPAKLEDSAVYLCASSFPQGYDTEAFFGQGTRLTVV.